This record covers a single T cell receptor beta chain. Its antigen is undetermined. The data were obtained in a study of CD8+ T cells in alopecia areata. Points from the study as a whole: Lesional scalp exceeded normal scalp in clonality, especially in alopecia totalis/universalis. Patients shared TCRs less clearly than mice did, possibly for HLA-related reasons.

Sorting from PBMCs produced CD4+ and CD8+ T cells. Once RNA had been extracted, it was reverse transcribed into cDNA to act as the sequencing template. The data were produced by immunoSEQ multiplex PCR, yet TCRdb's version contains in-frame clones alone and is incomplete. The sample lists about 150,000 clones; roughly 58% were seen once. The CDR3 covers 17 residues. Deletions cut 0 bases from V and 0 bases from J, with 14 bases between. Per the germline V gene, CDR1 is MGHDK and CDR2 is SYGVNS. The sequence was obtained from a human donor in good health. The chain is built from TRBV25-1 and TRBJ1-1, with D unclear. The sample consisted of CD8+ T cells sorted from blood. The CDR3 bases are TGTGCCAGCAGTGAATATACCCTCGGCAGGTTGAACACTGAAGCTTTCTTT. Protein product: CASSEYTLGRLNTEAFF.